This TCR beta chain came from a study of PD-1 blockade in mismatch repair-deficient tumors. Profiling relied on immunoSEQ multiplex PCR, and the TCRdb table lists in-frame clones only, not all of them. Of approximately 120,000 clones in the sample, around 83% were seen once. The CDR3 runs to 14 residues. V lost 0 bases and J 5 bases, leaving 12 bases between the germline ends. CDR1 and CDR2 from the germline V gene are SGHRS and YFSETQ. Every patient had mismatch repair deficiency by PCR or immunohistochemistry. TCRs were sequenced from a few patients responding to pembrolizumab. This receptor was taken from an adult with mismatch repair-deficient cancer. The specimen comprised peripheral blood, sampled 44 weeks after starting pembrolizumab. The genes are TRBV5-1 and TRBJ2-7; no clear D gene. As DNA, the CDR3 is TGCGCCAGCAGCTTGGGGCAGTCTTCAAACGAGCAGTACTTC. Its protein product is CASSLGQSSNEQYF.